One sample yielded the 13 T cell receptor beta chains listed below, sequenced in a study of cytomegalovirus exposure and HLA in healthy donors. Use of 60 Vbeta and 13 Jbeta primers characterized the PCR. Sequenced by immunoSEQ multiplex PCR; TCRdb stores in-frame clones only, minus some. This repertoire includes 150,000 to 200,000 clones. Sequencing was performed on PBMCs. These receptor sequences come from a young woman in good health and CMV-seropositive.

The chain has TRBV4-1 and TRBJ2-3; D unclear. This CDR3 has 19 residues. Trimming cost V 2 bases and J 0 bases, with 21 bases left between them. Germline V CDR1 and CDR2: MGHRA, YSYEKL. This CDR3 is CASSQFPGYPRRSTDTQYF. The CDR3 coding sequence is TGCGCCAGCAGCCAATTTCCAGGTTATCCCCGTCGTAGCACAGATACGCAGTATTTT.

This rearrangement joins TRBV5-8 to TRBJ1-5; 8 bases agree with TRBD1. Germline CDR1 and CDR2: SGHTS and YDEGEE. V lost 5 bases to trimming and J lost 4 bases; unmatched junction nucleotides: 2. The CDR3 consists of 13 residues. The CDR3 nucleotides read TGTGCCAGCAGGTGGGACAGGAATCAGCCCCAGCATTTT. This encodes CASRWDRNQPQHF.

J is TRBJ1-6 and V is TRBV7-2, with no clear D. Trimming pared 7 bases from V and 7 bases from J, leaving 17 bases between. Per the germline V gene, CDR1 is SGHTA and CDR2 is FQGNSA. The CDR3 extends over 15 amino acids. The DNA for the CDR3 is TGTGCCAGCAAAATGGGTGGAGGAAAAAATTCACCCCTCCACTTT. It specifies CASKMGGGKNSPLHF.

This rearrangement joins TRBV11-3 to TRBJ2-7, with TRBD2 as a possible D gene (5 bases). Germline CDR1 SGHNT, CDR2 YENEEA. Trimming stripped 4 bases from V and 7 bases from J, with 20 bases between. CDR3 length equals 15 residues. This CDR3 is CASSWHFRGSGEQYF. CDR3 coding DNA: TGTGCCAGCAGCTGGCATTTTCGGGGTTCGGGTGAGCAGTACTTC. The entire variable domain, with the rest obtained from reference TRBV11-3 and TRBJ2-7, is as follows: EAGVVQSPRYKIIEKKQPVAFWCNPISGHNTLYWYLQNLGQGPELLIRYENEEAVDDSQLPKDRFSAERLKGVDSTLKIQPAELGDSAVYLCASSWHFRGSGEQYFGPGTRLTVT.

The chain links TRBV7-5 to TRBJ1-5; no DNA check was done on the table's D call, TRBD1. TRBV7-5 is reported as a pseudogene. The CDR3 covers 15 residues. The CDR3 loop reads CVRSPGTGWDQPQHF. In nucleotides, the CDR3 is TGTGTCAGAAGCCCGGGGACAGGGTGGGATCAGCCCCAGCATTTT.

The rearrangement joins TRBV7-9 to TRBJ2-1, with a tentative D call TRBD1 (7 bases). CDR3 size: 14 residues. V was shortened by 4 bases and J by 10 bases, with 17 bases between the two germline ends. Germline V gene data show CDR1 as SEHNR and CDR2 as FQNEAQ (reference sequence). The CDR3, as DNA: TGTGCCAGCAGCTCGACGGAGGGACAGCACGAGCAGTTCTTC. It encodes CASSSTEGQHEQFF.

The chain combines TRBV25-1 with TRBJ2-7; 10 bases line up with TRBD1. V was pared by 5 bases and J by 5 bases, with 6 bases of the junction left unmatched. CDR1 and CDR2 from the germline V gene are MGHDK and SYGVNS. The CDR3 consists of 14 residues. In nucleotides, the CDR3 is TGTGCCAGCAGTCACCCGGGACAGGGGAACGAGCAGTACTTC. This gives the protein CASSHPGQGNEQYF.

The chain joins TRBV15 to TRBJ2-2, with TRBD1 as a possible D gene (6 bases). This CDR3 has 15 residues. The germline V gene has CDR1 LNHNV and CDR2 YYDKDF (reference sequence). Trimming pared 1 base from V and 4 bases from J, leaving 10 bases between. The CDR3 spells CATSRVGGGTGELFF. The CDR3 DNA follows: TGTGCCACCAGCAGAGTTGGGGGCGGCACCGGGGAGCTGTTTTTT.

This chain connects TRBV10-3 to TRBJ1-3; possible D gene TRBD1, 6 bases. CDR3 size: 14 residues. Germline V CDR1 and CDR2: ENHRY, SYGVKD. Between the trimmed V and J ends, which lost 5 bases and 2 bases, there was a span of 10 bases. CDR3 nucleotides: TGTGCCATCAGTCAGGGGATTCCTGGAAACACCATATATTTT. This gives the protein CAISQGIPGNTIYF.

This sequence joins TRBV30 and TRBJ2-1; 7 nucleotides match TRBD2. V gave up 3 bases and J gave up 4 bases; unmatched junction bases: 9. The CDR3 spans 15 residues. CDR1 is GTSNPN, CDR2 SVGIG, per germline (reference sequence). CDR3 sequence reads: CAWRPGGLVYNEQFF. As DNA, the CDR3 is TGTGCCTGGAGGCCGGGAGGATTGGTGTACAATGAGCAGTTCTTC.

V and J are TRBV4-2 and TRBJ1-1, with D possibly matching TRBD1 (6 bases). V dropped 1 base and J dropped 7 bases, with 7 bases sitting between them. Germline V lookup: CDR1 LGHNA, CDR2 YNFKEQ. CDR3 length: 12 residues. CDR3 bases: TGTGCCAGCAGCCAAGGAGGGGGTGAAGCTTTCTTT. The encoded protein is CASSQGGGEAFF.

CDR3 DNA: TGTGCCAGCAGGCTTGGACAGTCCCCCGGCGGGGAGCTGTTTTTT. It translates to CASRLGQSPGGELFF. The chain employs TRBV2 and TRBJ2-2; D is perhaps TRBD1 (6 bases). This CDR3 has 15 amino acids. V was trimmed by 6 bases and J by 7 bases, leaving 18 bases between them. From germline, CDR1 is SNHLY and CDR2 FYNNEI.

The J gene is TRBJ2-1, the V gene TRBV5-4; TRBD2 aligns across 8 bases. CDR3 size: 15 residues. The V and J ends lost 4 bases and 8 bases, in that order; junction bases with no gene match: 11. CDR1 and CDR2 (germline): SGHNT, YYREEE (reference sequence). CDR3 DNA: TGTGCCAGCAGCGCTTCCAGCGGGAGCGGATATGAGCAGTTCTTC. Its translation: CASSASSGSGYEQFF.